One sample yielded the 16 T cell receptor beta chains listed below, sequenced in a study of identical twins. TCRdb redid the calling of the 5' RACE reads with MiXCR, one entry per CDR3 protein. This sample has around 240,000 distinct CDR3 sequences, with 8% to 11% found just once. Sequenced sample: memory T cells sorted from blood. Receptors originate from a man over 45 in good health.

This clonotype appeared a few times. The V gene is TRBV20-1, the J gene TRBJ2-1; D is possibly TRBD1 or TRBD2 (5 bases each). Trimming left V 1 base short and J 9 bases short, with 13 bases between. Germline CDR1 is DFQATT and CDR2 is SNEGSKA (reference sequence). The CDR3 has 13 residues. CDR3 sequence reads: CSARGGIYGEQFF. DNA of the CDR3: TGCAGTGCTAGAGGGGGGATATACGGTGAGCAGTTCTTC.

In its sample, this clonotype was seen a few times. The chain couples TRBV11-3 to TRBJ2-1; no firm D call. CDR1 and CDR2 (germline): SGHNT, YENEEA. Deletions cut 0 bases from V and 9 bases from J, with 9 bases between. The CDR3 is made up of 13 amino acids. CDR3 amino acids: CASSLDGPREQFF. CDR3 nucleotide sequence: TGTGCCAGCAGCTTAGACGGGCCCCGTGAGCAGTTCTTC.

This clonotype was observed at least ten times. J is TRBJ2-2 and V is TRBV7-2, with unresolved D. There are 16 residues in the CDR3. The germline V and J ends were trimmed by 0 bases and 5 bases, with 13 bases remaining between them. Germline V CDR1 and CDR2: SGHTA, FQGNSA. The CDR3: CASSLAYIGQTGELFF. In DNA, the CDR3 is TGTGCCAGCAGCTTAGCGTATATCGGGCAAACCGGGGAGCTGTTTTTT.

At least ten counts were recorded for this clonotype. The chain couples TRBV4-1 to TRBJ1-3; D remains unclear. V was shortened by 9 bases and J by 3 bases, with 12 bases between the two germline ends. The V gene's germline CDR1 is MGHRA and CDR2 YSYEKL. This CDR3 has 13 residues. The CDR3 DNA reads as TGCGCCAGTATGCCCCCAGGTGGAAACACCATATATTTT. It translates to CASMPPGGNTIYF.

About this clonotype itself: Just one base apart from a much larger clone, this may be a read error. The rearrangement uses TRBV18 and TRBJ1-3; the match to TRBD1 covers 7 bases. CDR3 length: 15 amino acids. CDR1 and CDR2 from the germline V gene are KGHSH and LQKENI. The CDR3 coding sequence is TGTGCCAGCTCACAAACGGGACAGCCTGGAAGCACCATATATTTT. Translation gives CASSQTGQPGSTIYF.

In this sample, this clonotype turned up many times. In DNA, the CDR3 is TGTGCCAGTAGTGTACAGGGGGCCGGTCGGCAGCCCCAGCATTTT. It specifies CASSVQGAGRQPQHF. The chain links TRBV19 to TRBJ1-5, with TRBD1 matching 9 bases. V trimming: 5 bases; J trimming: 7 bases; junction bases outside the gene matches: 9. CDR1 and CDR2 (germline): LNHDA, SQIVND (reference sequence). The CDR3 runs 15 residues.

This clonotype was picked up a small number of times. The genes are TRBV4-2 and TRBJ2-1, with 11 nucleotides matching TRBD2. J gave up 3 bases and V 3 bases, and 4 bases lay outside the gene matches. Germline assignment: CDR1 LGHNA and CDR2 YNFKEQ. CDR3 length equals 16 residues. CDR3 sequence reads: CASSHPGLAVYNEQFF. CDR3 DNA: TGTGCCAGCAGCCACCCGGGACTAGCGGTCTACAATGAGCAGTTCTTC.

This clonotype came up many times. V is TRBV25-1 and J is TRBJ2-5; D unclear. The CDR3 spans 15 residues. The V end was cut by 2 bases, the J end by 4 bases, with 14 bases between. Germline V gene sequence: CDR1 MGHDK, CDR2 SYGVNS. The CDR3 DNA sequence: TGTGCCAGCAGTGAACCCATGACCGTGCGAGAGACCCAGTACTTC. This gives the protein CASSEPMTVRETQYF.

The chain links TRBV4-2 to TRBJ2-3; possibly TRBD2 for D (5 bases). Trimming left V 2 bases short and J 5 bases short, with 8 bases between. The CDR3 spans 13 residues. Germline CDR1 reads LGHNA; CDR2 reads YNFKEQ. CDR3 in DNA: TGTGCCAGCAGCCAATTGGAGGAAGATACGCAGTATTTT. Translating gives CASSQLEEDTQYF.

This clonotype was counted ten times or more. This chain uses TRBV4-2 with TRBJ2-7; 10 positions agree with TRBD1. CDR3 length: 15 amino acids. Germline V CDR1 and CDR2: LGHNA, YNFKEQ. After removal of 0 bases from V and 6 bases from J, the junction contained 5 bases not matched to a gene. In DNA, the CDR3 is TGTGCCAGCAGCCAAGATTCGACAGGGGGCCTCGAGCAGTACTTC. Its translation is CASSQDSTGGLEQYF.

The chain joins TRBV7-9 to TRBJ2-7; D perhaps matches TRBD2 (7 bases). V was pared by 11 bases and J by 6 bases, with 20 bases between. Germline V gene lookup returns CDR1 SEHNR and CDR2 FQNEAQ (reference sequence). The CDR3 spans 13 residues. CDR3 protein: CASTRGGLSEQYF. CDR3 bases: TGTGCCTCGACTAGGGGGGGTCTGAGCGAGCAGTACTTC.

The CDR3 is CASSFGVMGDTIYF. The DNA of the CDR3 is TGTGCCAGCAGCTTTGGGGTTATGGGGGACACCATATATTTT. The gene calls are TRBV7-2 and TRBJ1-3, with D possibly TRBD1 on 5 matching bases. The CDR3 is 14 residues long. The ends were cut back, 3 bases at V and 8 bases at J, with 14 bases in the middle. In germline, CDR1 is SGHTA, CDR2 FQGNSA.

This clonotype was seen ten or more times. This rearrangement joins TRBV5-6 to TRBJ2-7; possible D gene TRBD1, 6 bases. Trimming took 3 bases from V and 2 from J, leaving 15 bases between them. Germline CDR1 reads SGHDT; CDR2 reads YYEEEE. This CDR3 is built from 15 residues. The chain's CDR3 is CASSSTVRDTYEQYF. DNA of the CDR3: TGTGCCAGCAGCTCTACCGTCCGGGACACCTACGAGCAGTACTTC.

This clonotype has ten or more counts. The chain joins TRBV10-3 to TRBJ1-3; D unresolved. Trimming left V 6 bases short and J 1 base short, with 13 bases between. The CDR3 runs to 15 residues. Looked up from germline, CDR1 is ENHRY and CDR2 is SYGVKD. The CDR3 coding sequence is TGTGCCATCAGAGACACAGCGATGTCTGGAAACACCATATATTTT. It is translated as CAIRDTAMSGNTIYF.

This clonotype has at least ten counts. V gene TRBV3-1 combines with J gene TRBJ2-7; the D gene is possibly TRBD2 (5 bases). This CDR3 comprises 14 residues. Germline V lookup: CDR1 LGHDT, CDR2 YNNKEL (reference sequence). Trimming stripped 4 bases from V and 2 bases from J, with 12 bases between. CDR3 protein: CASSRISGAYEQYF. As DNA, the CDR3 is TGTGCCAGCAGCCGAATCTCCGGGGCCTACGAGCAGTACTTC.

This clonotype was detected many times. The gene calls are TRBV10-3 and TRBJ2-1; TRBD2 agrees at 12 bases. Germline-derived CDR1 and CDR2 are ENHRY and SYGVKD. V trimming: 3 bases; J trimming: 6 bases; junction bases outside the gene matches: 6. This CDR3 region has 16 residues. The CDR3 DNA sequence: TGTGCCATCAGTGATGCGCGACTAGCGGGGGCCAATGAGCAGTTCTTC. This encodes CAISDARLAGANEQFF.